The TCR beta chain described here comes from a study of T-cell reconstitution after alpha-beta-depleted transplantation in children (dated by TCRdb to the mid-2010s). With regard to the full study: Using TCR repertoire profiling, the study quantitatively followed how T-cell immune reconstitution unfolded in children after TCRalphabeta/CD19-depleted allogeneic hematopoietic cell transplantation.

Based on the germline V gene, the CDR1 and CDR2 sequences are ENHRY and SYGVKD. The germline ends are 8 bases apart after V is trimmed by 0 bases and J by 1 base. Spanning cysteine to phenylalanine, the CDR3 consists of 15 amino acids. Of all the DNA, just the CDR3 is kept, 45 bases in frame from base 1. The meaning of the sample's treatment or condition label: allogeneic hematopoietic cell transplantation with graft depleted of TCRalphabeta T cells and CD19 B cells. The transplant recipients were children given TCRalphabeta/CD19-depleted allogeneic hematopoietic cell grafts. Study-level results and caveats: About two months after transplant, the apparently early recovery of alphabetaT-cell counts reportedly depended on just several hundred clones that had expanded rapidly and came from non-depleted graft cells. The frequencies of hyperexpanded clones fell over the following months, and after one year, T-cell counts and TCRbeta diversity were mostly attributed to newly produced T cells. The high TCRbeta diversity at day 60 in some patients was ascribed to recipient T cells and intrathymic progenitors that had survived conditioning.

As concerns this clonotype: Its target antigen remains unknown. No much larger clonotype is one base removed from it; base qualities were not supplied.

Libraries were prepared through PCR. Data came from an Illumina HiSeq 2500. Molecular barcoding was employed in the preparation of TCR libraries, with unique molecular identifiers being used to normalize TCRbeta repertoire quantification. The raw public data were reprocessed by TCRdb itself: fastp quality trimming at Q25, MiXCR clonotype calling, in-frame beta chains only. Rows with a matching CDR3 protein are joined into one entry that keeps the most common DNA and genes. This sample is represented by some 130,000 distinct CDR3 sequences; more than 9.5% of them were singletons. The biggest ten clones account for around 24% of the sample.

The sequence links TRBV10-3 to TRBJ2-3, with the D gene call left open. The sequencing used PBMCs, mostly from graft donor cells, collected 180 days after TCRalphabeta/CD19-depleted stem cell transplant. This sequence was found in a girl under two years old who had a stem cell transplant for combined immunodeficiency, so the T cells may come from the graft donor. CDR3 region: CAISESGFRTDTQYF. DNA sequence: TGTGCCATCAGTGAGTCTGGGTTTCGCACAGATACGCAGTATTTT.